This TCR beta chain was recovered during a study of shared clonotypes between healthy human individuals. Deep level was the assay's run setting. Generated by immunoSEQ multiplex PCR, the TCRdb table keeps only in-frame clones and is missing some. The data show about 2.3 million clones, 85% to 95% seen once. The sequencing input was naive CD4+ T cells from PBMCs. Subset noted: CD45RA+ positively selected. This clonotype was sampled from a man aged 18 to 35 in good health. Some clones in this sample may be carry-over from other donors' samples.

DNA of the CDR3: TGTGCCAGCTCAATCTCCGACAGGGGACAGCCCCAGCATTTT. It codes for CASSISDRGQPQHF. The chain carries TRBV18 and TRBJ1-5; 8 bases are shared with TRBD1. The CDR3 has 14 residues. Germline CDR1 is KGHSH and CDR2 is LQKENI. Unmatched junction bases numbered 7, after V lost 5 bases and J lost 7 bases.